This T cell receptor beta chain appears in the sequencing data of a study of blood T cell repertoires in COVID-19 (dated by TCRdb to the early 2020s). Some background on the complete study: Collaborator samples came from the United States, Italy and Spain and covered acute and convalescent phases of COVID-19. A freely available public database, intended as a resource for researchers studying the immune response to SARS-CoV-2, is where the repertoires were released. The prospective study material was composed of cDNA or gDNA derived from T cells, B-cell-depleted T cells, or PBMCs. Where HLA class I and class II types were available, the types were taken from metadata supplied by the sample provider, not from assay-based typing. A de-identified subject ID, COVID-19 status, age in years and sex were almost always included in the sample metadata. The samples were drawn from the first 160 participants of the ongoing ImmuneRACE study and from 1,254 subjects provided by 6 global collaborators. Deeply sampled blood TCRbeta repertoires from subjects exposed to, actively infected with, or recovered from COVID-19 were included in the dataset. What the study reported, not specific to this receptor: The quantity of clinical and demographic metadata differed by source and by participant and was supplied without curation.

Participants in the prospective study were enrolled through a virtual design, were aged about 18 to 100 years, and lived in approximately 24 United States geographic areas. To assign participants to cohorts, the prospective study relied on clinical history that participants themselves reported in a screening survey and a study questionnaire. Exposed participants had been in contact, within 2 weeks of entering the study, with a person who had a PCR-confirmed or clinician-diagnosed case of COVID-19. Each participant in the prospective study had whole blood, serum and a nasopharyngeal or oropharyngeal swab collected by mobile phlebotomists. Prospective study participants could optionally give additional blood draws and questionnaires over an approximately 2-month period. Blood samples from the prospective study were shipped frozen or at room temperature prior to DNA extraction. From the cysteine up to the phenylalanine, the CDR3 has a length of 15 residues. Left in the record is the CDR3 DNA by itself, 45 bases read in frame from the first base. V is shortened by 2 bases, J by 8 bases, and the region joining them spans 19 bases. CDR1 and CDR2 are read off the germline V gene as SGHDT and YYEEEE.

A remark on this clone: The antigen it recognizes is unknown. Base-call qualities are not available, and no considerably larger clone is one nucleotide away.

TCRbeta CDR3 regions were amplified from genomic DNA using the immunoSEQ Assay, a bias-controlled multiplex PCR. Per the source publication's procedure: Within the assay, amplification of reference gene primers was used to estimate how many nucleated cells each sample contained. To quantify the absolute abundance of each unique TCRbeta CDR3 rearrangement, sequence reads were collapsed and filtered. For each sample, productive Simpson clonality was calculated as the square root of Simpson's diversity index across productive rearrangements. What TCRdb holds here is the immuneACCESS table cut down to in-frame rearrangements. Part of the clones is not present; checked against another copy, under half of the missing clones reflect an unresolved V gene, and the others are unexplained. V and J calls and clone size are as listed in that table; D and trimming were resolved from the DNA. The sample table records approximately 200,000 clones; 86% of these occur just once. The top ten hold approximately 4.8% of the sample.

The clonotype was recovered from a woman in her 30s who had been exposed to COVID-19. The sequence is built from TRBV5-6 and TRBJ1-2; the D gene lacks a confident call. Sequenced: PBMCs or T cells enriched from blood (not recorded which). The CDR3 is CASSFLTSGVRGYTF. The DNA is as follows: TGTGCCAGCAGCTTTCTTACTTCCGGAGTGAGGGGCTACACCTTC.